This paragraph covers one TCR beta chain sequence. Sample time point: newly diagnosed GD, antithyroid drugs for less than 3 months. The authors made the TCR library using RNA they extracted from PBMCs. This CDR3 has 15 residues. The V end lost 5 bases, the J end lost 5 bases, and 17 bases lay between the germline ends. The data originate from a study of regulatory T cells in long-lasting Graves disease. About the research overall: Graves' patients, diagnosed recently, had received antithyroid drugs under 3 months.

The authors built TCR beta libraries using iRepertoire HTBI primers and Arm-PCR of CDR3 regions. One entry per CDR3 protein results from TCRdb running MiXCR on the multiplex PCR reads. This table holds 450,000 to 600,000 distinct CDR3 sequences, around 15% found once. The same sample was also used in a study of T cells in Graves' hyperthyroidism and ophthalmopathy. Per that paper: The HTBI primer set was used in a first-round RT-PCR of the TCR CDR3. Researchers found most expanded thyroid clonotypes above 0.001 in blood as well.

The chain carries TRBV12-3 or TRBV12-4 and TRBJ2-3; possible D gene TRBD2, 5 bases. This specimen was peripheral blood mononuclear cells (PBMCs), taken at new diagnosis, from a patient treated with antithyroid drugs. This receptor was identified in a man in his forties or fifties with Graves disease. CDR3 sequence: CASSIKAEAGDTQYF. CDR3 DNA sequence: TGTGCCAGCAGTATAAAAGCGGAAGCTGGAGATACGCAGTATTTT.